This TCR beta chain was found in a study of memory CD4+ T cells and cytomegalovirus serostatus (dated by TCRdb to between 2017 and 2020). About the investigation overall: The approximately 35 healthy Belgian adults in the cohort included 9 who were CMV seropositive and about 24 who were CMV seronegative. CD4+ memory TCRbeta repertoires of a Belgian cohort with known cytomegalovirus serostatus were sequenced in order to replicate a published TCR-based CMV serostatus classifier.

The germline V gene encodes CDR1 MNHNS and CDR2 SASEGT. The CDR3 spans 15 residues, from the cysteine through the phenylalanine. Only the CDR3 region is kept as DNA, spanning 45 bases read in frame from base 1. V lost 0 bases and J lost 3 bases, and the count of bases not matched to a germline gene is 5. Paper-wide results and their limitations: Among the 160 or so previously reported CMV-associated TCRbeta sequences, 65 to 85 showed up in the CD4+ memory repertoires, with each one found in between one and five individuals. Only CD4+CD45RO+ memory cells were sequenced, in contrast to the original study, which included naive and memory CD4+ and CD8+ populations. The original-framework classifier achieved a median bootstrapped AUC of 0.95 with a 95% CI of 0.76-1.00 on the Belgian cohort. The results were read as suggesting that the CMV-associated TCR signature is, for the most part, present in the CD4+ memory repertoire. For CMV serostatus prediction, a median bootstrapped AUC of about 0.95 was reached with the original framework, and a median bootstrapped AUC of roughly 0.9 was reached with a US-trained random forest.

A FACSAria II was used to sort memory CD4+ T cells, defined as single viable CD3+CD4+CD8-CD45RO+ cells. CMV serostatus was determined using a Roche Elecsys assay that detects serum IgG against CMV pp150, pp28, p38 and p52. Following thawing, total CD4+ T cells were enriched through positive selection using CD4 magnetic microbeads. The samples came from a different study that was designed specifically to examine the CD4+ T cell memory repertoire. Following standard operating procedures, peripheral blood mononuclear cells were isolated and cryopreserved, while serum was kept at -80 degrees C. CD3-PerCP (BW264/56), CD4-APC (RPA-T4), CD45RO-PE (UCHT1) and CD8-Pacific Orange (3B5) antibodies were used for staining, and non-viable cells were excluded with Sytox blue. This clone was detected only a few times. Its antigen has not been determined. No much larger clone is present one base from it, and per-base qualities are unavailable.

The Quick-DNA Microprep Kit was used to extract genomic DNA from the sorted cells. Amplification of TCRbeta DNA was done with the immunoSEQ hsTCRbeta kit, following the protocol from the manufacturer. An Illumina MiSeq instrument was used to sequence the TCRbeta libraries. The source study handled its data this way. Removing out-of-frame sequences left approximately 2,000,000 distinct TCRbeta sequences, an average of approximately 65,000 per individual. Each individual was scored according to the count of 164 previously reported CMV-associated TCRbeta sequences and the total productive distinct TCRbeta count. A beta-binomial model was reimplemented in Python, and random forests from scikit-learn, run with default parameters, were trained on data from the US cohort. Classifier performance on the Belgian cohort was reported as the median AUC with percentile confidence intervals calculated over 10,000 bootstrap iterations. Held by TCRdb, this immuneACCESS table contains in-frame sequences only and omits some clones. Under half of the omission traces to an unresolved V gene where checked; the cause of the rest is unknown. That table is the source of V, J and clone size, and D and trimming were worked out from the DNA. For this sample there are about 52,000 clones; more than 70% appear just once. Roughly 1.5% of the sample rests with the top ten.

The sequence is built from TRBV6-1 and TRBJ2-7, with 7 central nucleotides matching TRBD1. This receptor was identified in an adult in good health and CMV-seropositive. Sequences were obtained from memory CD4+ T cells from blood. The bases read TGTGCCAGCAGTGAAGCTTGGACAGGTTTCTACGAGCAGTACTTC. Its amino acids are CASSEAWTGFYEQYF.